Listed here is a single T cell receptor (beta chain). The data were taken from a study of blood T cells in healthy people across ages. The authors ran a second PCR of 7 to 11 cycles using a sample-barcoded 5' primer and a J-beta primer mix. TCRdb processed the 5' RACE reads anew with MiXCR; each CDR3 protein has one entry. This sample has about 630,000 distinct CDR3 sequences; around 21% occur once, and the top ten carry roughly 3.7%. The length of the CDR3 is 14 residues. The germline V and J ends were trimmed by 7 bases and 4 bases, with 17 bases remaining between them. This TCR was recovered from an older man in good health. The chain couples TRBV12-3 or TRBV12-4 to TRBJ2-7; D perhaps matches TRBD2 (5 bases). The sample consisted of blood. CDR3 sequence reads: CASTTKGGSYEQYF. The CDR3 region has the DNA TGTGCCAGCACCACTAAAGGTGGGAGTTACGAGCAGTACTTC.